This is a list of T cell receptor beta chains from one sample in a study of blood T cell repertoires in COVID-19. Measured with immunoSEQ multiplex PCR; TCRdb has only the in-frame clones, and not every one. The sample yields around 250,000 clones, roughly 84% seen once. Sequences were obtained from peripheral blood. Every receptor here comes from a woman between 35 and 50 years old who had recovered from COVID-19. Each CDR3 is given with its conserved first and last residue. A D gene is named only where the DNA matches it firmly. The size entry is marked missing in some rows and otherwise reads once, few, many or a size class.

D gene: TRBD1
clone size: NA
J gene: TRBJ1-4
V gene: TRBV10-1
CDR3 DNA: TGCGCCAGCAGTCCGGGACAGAATAATGAAAAACTGTTTTTT
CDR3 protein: CASSPGQNNEKLFF

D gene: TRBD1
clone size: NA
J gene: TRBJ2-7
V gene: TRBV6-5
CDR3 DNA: TGTGCCAGCAGTTTAAGACAGGGGGCGATCTACGAGCAGTACTTC
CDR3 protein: CASSLRQGAIYEQYF

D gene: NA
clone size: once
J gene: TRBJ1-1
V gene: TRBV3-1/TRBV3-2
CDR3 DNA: TGTGCCAGCAGCCCGCCGGGCAGGGGAGCTTTCTTT
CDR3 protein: CASSPPGRGAFF

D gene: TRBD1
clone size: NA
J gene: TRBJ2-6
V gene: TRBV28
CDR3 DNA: TGTGCCAGCAGTCTATGGACAGGGGGCACATCTGGGGCCAACGTCCTGACTTTC
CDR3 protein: CASSLWTGGTSGANVLTF

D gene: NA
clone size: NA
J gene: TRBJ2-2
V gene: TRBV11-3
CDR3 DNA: TGTGCCAGCAGCTCTGTTCAGGGACTGATGACCGGGGAGCTGTTTTTT
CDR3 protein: CASSSVQGLMTGELFF

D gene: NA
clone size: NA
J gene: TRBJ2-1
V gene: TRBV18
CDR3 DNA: TGTGCCAGCTCATCTCAAGGGAGGCAGGGTGAGCAGTTCTTC
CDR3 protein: CASSSQGRQGEQFF

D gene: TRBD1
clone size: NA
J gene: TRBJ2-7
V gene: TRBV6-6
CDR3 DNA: TGTGCCAGCAGTCAACCACCAGGGGGCGAGGGCTACGAGCAGTACTTC
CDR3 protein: CASSQPPGGEGYEQYF

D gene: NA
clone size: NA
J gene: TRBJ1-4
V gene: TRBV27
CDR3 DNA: TGTGCCAGCAGTTTATTATCAGGGATCGGAAATGAAAAACTGTTTTTT
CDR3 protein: CASSLLSGIGNEKLFF

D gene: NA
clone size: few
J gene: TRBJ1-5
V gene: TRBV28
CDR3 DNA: TGTGCCAGCCAGGGCTTACTGGGAAATCAGCCCCAGCATTTT
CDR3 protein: CASQGLLGNQPQHF

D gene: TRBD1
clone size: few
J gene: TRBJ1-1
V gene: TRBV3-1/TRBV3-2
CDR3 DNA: TGTGCCAGCAGCCAACAGGGGGGGAACACTGAAGCTTTCTTT
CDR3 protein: CASSQQGGNTEAFF

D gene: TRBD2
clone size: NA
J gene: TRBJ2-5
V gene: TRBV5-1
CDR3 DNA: TGCGCCAGCAGCGCCGGACTAGCGGCTCTCCAAGAGACCCAGTACTTC
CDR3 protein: CASSAGLAALQETQYF

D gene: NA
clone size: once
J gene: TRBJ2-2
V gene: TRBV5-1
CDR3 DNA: TGCGCCAGCAGAAGGACTGAGAACACCGGGGAGCTGTTTTTT
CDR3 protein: CASRRTENTGELFF

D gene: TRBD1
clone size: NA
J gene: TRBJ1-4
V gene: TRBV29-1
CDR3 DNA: TGCAGCGCTGTGACAGGGAATGAAAAACTGTTTTTT
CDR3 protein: CSAVTGNEKLFF

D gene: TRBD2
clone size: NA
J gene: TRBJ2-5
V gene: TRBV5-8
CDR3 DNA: TGTGCCAGCAGCGGGGGACTAGCGGGGGTAGAGACCCAGTACTTC
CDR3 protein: CASSGGLAGVETQYF

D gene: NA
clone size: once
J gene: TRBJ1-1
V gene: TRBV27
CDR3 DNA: TGTGCCAGCAGTCCCACGAGGTACGGGAACACTGAAGCTTTCTTT
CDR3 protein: CASSPTRYGNTEAFF

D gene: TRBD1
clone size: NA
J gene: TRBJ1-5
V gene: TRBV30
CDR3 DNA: TGTGCCTGGAGTACGGGACAGGGAAGTCAGCCCCAGCATTTT
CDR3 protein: CAWSTGQGSQPQHF

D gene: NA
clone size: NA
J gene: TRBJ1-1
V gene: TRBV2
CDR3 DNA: TGTGCCAGCAGTGAAGGGGGCCGTCCTGAAGCTTTCTTT
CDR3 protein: CASSEGGRPEAFF

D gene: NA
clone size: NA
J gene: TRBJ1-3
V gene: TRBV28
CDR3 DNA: TGTGCCAGCAGTTTGGGGCAGATTGGAAACACCATATATTTT
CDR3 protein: CASSLGQIGNTIYF

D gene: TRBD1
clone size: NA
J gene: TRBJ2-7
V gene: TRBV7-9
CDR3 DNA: TGTGCCAGCAGCATCGACAGGGTGAACGAGCAGTACTTC
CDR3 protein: CASSIDRVNEQYF

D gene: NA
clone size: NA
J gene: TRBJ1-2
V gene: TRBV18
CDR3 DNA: TGTGCCAGCTCACCGAGGGGGAGCCGGACGAATAACTATGGCTACACCTTC
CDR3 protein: CASSPRGSRTNNYGYTF

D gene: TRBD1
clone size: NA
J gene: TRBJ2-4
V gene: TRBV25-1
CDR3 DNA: TGTGCCAGCAGTGAATATTCAGGGGGCAAGGAGAACATTCAGTACTTC
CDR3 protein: CASSEYSGGKENIQYF

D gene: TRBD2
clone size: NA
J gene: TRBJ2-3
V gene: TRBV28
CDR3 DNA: TGTGCCAGCAGTTTAATGGGGGGGACAGATACGCAGTATTTT
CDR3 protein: CASSLMGGTDTQYF

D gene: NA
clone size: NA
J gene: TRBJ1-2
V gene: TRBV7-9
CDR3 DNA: TGTGCCAGCAGCTCAGAGGGCTTCTATGGCTACACCTTC
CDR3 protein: CASSSEGFYGYTF

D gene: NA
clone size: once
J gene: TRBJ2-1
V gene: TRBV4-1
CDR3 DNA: TGCGCCAGCAGCCCCACGGAGTCTGCCTACAATGAGCAGTTCTTC
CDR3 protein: CASSPTESAYNEQFF

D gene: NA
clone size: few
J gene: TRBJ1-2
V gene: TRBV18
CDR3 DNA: TGTGCCAGCTCACCCGACTGGGAGGGTGATCATGGCTACACCTTC
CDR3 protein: CASSPDWEGDHGYTF

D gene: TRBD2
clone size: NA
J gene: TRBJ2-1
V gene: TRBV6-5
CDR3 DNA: TGTGCCAGCAGAGCGCCGGGACTAGCGCTTGAGCAGTTCTTC
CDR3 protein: CASRAPGLALEQFF

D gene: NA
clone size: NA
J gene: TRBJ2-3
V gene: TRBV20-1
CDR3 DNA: TGCAGTGCTAGTTTTAGCAGGGCAGATACGCAGTATTTT
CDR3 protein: CSASFSRADTQYF

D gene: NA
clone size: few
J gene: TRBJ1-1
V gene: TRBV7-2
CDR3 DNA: TGTGCCAGCAGCTTAACCTACCGCGATGAAGCTTTCTTT
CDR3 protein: CASSLTYRDEAFF

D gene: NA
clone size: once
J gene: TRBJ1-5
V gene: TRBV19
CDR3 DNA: TGTGCCAGTACCATAGGTCAGGGAAGGAATCAGCCCCAGCATTTT
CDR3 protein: CASTIGQGRNQPQHF

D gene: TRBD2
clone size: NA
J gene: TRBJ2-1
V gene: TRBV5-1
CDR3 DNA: TGCGCCAGCAGCTTGGCAACCAGCGGGGTTATCGATGAGCAGTTCTTC
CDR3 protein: CASSLATSGVIDEQFF

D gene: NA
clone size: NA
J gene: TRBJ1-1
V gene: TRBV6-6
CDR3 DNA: TGTGCCAGCAATCTACAGGCGGACACTGAAGCTTTCTTT
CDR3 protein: CASNLQADTEAFF

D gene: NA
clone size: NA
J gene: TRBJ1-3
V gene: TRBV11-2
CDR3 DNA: TGTGCCAGCAGCTTAGCCAGGCAACTTGGAAACACCATATATTTT
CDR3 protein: CASSLARQLGNTIYF

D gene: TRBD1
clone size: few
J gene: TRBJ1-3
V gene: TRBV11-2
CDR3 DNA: TGTGCCAGCAGCTTAAACAGGGGTCAGACCATATATTTT
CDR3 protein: CASSLNRGQTIYF

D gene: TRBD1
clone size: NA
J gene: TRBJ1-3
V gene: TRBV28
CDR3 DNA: TGTGCCAGCAGTCCCCACCCGGGACAGGGGGGAAACACCATATATTTT
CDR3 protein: CASSPHPGQGGNTIYF

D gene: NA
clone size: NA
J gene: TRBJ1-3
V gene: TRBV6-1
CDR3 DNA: TGTGCCAGCAGTGAAAGTATGTTGCGCTCTGGAAACACCATATATTTT
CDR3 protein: CASSESMLRSGNTIYF

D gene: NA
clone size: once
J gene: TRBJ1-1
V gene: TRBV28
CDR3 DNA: TGTGCCAGCAGTTTTGTCGGGGATATGAACACTGAAGCTTTCTTT
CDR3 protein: CASSFVGDMNTEAFF

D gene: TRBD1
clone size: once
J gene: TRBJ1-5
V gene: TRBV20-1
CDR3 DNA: TGCAGTGCTAGTGGACAGGGCAATCAGCCCCAGCATTTT
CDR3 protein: CSASGQGNQPQHF

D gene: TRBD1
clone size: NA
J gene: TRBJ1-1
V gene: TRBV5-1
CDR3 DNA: TGCGCCAGCAGCAACAGGGGGCTAAACACTGAAGCTTTCTTT
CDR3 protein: CASSNRGLNTEAFF

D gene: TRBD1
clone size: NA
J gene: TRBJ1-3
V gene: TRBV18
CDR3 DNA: TGTGCCAGCTCACCTTGGACAGGGAAGTCATCTGGAAACACCATATATTTT
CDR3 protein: CASSPWTGKSSGNTIYF

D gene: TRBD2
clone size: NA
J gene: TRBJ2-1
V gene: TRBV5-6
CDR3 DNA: TGTGCCAGCAGCGGGACTAGCGGGGGGCCCCAGTTCTCCTACAATGAGCAGTTCTTC
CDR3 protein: CASSGTSGGPQFSYNEQFF

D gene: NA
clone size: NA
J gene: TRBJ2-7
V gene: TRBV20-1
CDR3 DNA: TGCAGTGCTAAACAGTCCTACGAGCAGTACTTC
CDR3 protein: CSAKQSYEQYF

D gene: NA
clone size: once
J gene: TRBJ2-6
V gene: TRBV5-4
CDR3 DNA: TGTGCCAGCAGCTTCACTGGGGCCAACGTCCTGACTTTC
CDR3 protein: CASSFTGANVLTF

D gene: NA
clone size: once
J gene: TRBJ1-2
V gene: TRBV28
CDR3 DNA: TGTGCCAGCAGACAACGAAACTATGGCTACACCTTC
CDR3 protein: CASRQRNYGYTF

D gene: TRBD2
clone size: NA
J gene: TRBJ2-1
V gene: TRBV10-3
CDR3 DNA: TGTGCCATCAGTGATAGCGGGGGAACCTACAATGAGCAGTTCTTC
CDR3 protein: CAISDSGGTYNEQFF

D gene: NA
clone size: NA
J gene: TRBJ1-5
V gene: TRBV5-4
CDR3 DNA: TGTGCCAGCAGCTTACAGGGAAGCAATCAGCCCCAGCATTTT
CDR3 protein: CASSLQGSNQPQHF

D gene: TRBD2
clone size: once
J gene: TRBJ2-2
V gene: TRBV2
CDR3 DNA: TGTGCCAGCAGCCCAGAGGGACTAGGGAACACCGGGGAGCTGTTTTTT
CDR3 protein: CASSPEGLGNTGELFF

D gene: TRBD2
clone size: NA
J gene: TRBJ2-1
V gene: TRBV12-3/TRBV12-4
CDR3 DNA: TGTGCCAGCAGAGCCGGGACTAGCGGGGGGGCCATCTTC
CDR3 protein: CASRAGTSGGAIF

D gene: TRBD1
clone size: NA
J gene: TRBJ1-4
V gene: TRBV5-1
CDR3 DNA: TGCGCCAGCAGCGGGACAGGGGGCGGCGGTGAAAAACTGTTTTTT
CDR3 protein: CASSGTGGGGEKLFF